This TCR beta chain was identified during a study of T cells after yellow fever vaccination. The CDR3 has 12 residues. The V end was cut by 4 bases, the J end by 11 bases, with 17 bases between. CDR1 and CDR2 from the germline V gene are SQVTM and ANQGSEA. TCRdb reanalysed the 5' RACE reads using MiXCR and keeps one entry per CDR3 protein. The sample carries some 560,000 distinct CDR3 sequences, 19% recorded once. A note on this clonotype: Its specificity is unknown.

Whole-study results and caveats: In post-booster samples, most primary-vaccination clones reappeared (just under 98% CD4, roughly 88% CD8). Overall, a small share of clonotypes was seen in both CD4 and CD8 compartments.

The sequence came from a young man who received the YFV17D yellow fever vaccine. The chain uses TRBV29-1 and TRBJ1-1; tentatively, D is TRBD1 (6 bases). The material sequenced was PBMCs, taken 15 days after the yellow fever booster vaccination. The CDR3 region has the DNA TGCAGCGTTGTGGGGGCCGTGGAGGGCGCTTTCTTT. Its protein product is CSVVGAVEGAFF.